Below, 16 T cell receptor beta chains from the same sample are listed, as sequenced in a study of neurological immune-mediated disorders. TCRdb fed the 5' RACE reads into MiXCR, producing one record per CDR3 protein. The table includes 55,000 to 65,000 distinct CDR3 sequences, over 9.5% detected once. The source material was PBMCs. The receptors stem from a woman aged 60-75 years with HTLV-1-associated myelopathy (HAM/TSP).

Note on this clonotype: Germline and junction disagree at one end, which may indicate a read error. CDR3 sequence (DNA): TGTGGTAGTGGTTTGTGTGGGCAGTCCACAGATACGCAGTATTTT. This sequence encodes CGSGLCGQSTDTQYF. The chain is built from TRBV12-5 and TRBJ2-3; D remains unclear. The germline CDR1 and CDR2 sequences are LGHNT and FRNRAP. The CDR3 is 15 residues long.

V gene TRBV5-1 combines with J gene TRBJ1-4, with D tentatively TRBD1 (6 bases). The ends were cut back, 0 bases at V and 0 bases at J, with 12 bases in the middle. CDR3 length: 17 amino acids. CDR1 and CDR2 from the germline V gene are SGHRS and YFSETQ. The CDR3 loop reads CASSLDVGGATNEKLFF. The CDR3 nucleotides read TGCGCCAGCAGCTTGGATGTAGGGGGAGCAACTAATGAAAAACTGTTTTTT.

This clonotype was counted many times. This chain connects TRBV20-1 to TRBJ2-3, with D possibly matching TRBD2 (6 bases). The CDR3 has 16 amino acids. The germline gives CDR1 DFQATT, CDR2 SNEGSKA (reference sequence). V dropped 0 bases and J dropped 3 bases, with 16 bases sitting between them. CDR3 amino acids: CSARDLGGSVTDTQYF. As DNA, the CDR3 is TGCAGTGCTAGAGACCTCGGGGGATCCGTAACAGATACGCAGTATTTT.

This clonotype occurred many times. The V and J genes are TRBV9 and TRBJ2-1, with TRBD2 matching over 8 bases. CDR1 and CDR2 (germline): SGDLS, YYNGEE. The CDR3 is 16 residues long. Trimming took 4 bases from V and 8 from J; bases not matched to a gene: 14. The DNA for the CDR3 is TGTGCCAGCAGCCAATCCAGACTAGCGCCAGAGCATGAGCAGTTCTTC. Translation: CASSQSRLAPEHEQFF.

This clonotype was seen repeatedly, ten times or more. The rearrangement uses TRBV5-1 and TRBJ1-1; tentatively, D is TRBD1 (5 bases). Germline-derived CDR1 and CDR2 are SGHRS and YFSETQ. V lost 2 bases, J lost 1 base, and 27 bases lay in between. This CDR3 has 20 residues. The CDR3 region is CASSFPSDENSGTANTEAFF. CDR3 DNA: TGCGCCAGCAGCTTCCCCTCCGACGAGAACTCCGGGACGGCGAACACTGAAGCTTTCTTT.

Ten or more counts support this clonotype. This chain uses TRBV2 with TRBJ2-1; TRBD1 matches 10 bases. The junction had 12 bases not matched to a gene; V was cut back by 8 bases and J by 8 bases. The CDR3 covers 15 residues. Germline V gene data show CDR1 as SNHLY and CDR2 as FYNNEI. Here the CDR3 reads CASSLGGTGAYEQFF. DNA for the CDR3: TGTGCCAGCTCTTTAGGGGGGACAGGGGCATATGAGCAGTTCTTC.

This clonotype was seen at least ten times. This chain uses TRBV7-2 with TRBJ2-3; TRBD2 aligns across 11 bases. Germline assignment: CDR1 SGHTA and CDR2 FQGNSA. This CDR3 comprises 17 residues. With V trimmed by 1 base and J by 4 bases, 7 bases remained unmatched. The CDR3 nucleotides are TGTGCCAGCAGCTTAGTGAAACTAGCGGGGGTGCCAGATACGCAGTATTTT. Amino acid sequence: CASSLVKLAGVPDTQYF. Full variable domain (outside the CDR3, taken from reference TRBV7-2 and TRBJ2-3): GAGVSQSPSNKVTEKGKDVELRCDPISGHTALYWYRQSLGQGLEFLIYFQGNSAPDKSGLPSDRFSAERTGGSVSTLTIQRTQQEDSAVYLCASSLVKLAGVPDTQYFGPGTRLTVL.

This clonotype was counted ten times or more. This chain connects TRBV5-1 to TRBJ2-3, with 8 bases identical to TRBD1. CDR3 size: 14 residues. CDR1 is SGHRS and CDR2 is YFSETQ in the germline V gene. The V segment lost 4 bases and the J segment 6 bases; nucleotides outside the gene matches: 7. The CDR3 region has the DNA TGCGCCAGCAGCCCGGGACAGGCGTTTGATACGCAGTATTTT. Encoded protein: CASSPGQAFDTQYF.

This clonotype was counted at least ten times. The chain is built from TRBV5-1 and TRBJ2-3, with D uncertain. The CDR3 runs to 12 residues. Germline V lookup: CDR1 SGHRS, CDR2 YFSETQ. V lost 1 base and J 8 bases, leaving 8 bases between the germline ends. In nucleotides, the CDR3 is TGCGCCAGCAGCTTGCAATGGGGTACGCAGTATTTT. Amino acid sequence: CASSLQWGTQYF.

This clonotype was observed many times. The CDR3 nucleotides are TGCGCCAGCAGCTCGTGGGACCCTAGCACAGATACGCAGTATTTT. Its protein product is CASSSWDPSTDTQYF. The V call is TRBV5-1, the J call TRBJ2-3; the D gene could be TRBD1 or TRBD2 (5 bases each). The germline V and J ends were trimmed by 3 bases and 0 bases, with 11 bases remaining between them. In germline, CDR1 is SGHRS, CDR2 YFSETQ. The CDR3 sequence is 15 residues long.

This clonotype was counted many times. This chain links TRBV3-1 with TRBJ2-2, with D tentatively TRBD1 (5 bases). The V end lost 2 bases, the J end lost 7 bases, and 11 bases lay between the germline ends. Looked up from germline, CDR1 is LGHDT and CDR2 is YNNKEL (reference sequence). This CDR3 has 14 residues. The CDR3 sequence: CASSQQGSGGELFF. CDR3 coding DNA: TGTGCCAGCAGCCAACAGGGTTCGGGCGGGGAGCTGTTTTTT.

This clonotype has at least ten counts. CDR3 sequence reads: CASRNRGRTRMDTQYF. The CDR3 region has the DNA TGTGCCAGCAGGAACCGAGGGAGAACTCGAATGGATACGCAGTATTTT. The chain joins TRBV12-3 or TRBV12-4 to TRBJ2-3, with a weak D call TRBD2 (5 bases). V was trimmed by 6 bases and J by 6 bases, leaving 22 bases between them. This CDR3 has 16 residues.

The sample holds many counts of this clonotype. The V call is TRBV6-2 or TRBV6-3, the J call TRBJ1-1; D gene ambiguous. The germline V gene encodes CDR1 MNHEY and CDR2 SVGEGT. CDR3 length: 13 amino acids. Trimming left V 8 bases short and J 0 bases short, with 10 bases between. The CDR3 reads CASQYVMNTEAFF. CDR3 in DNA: TGTGCCAGCCAGTACGTCATGAACACTGAAGCTTTCTTT.

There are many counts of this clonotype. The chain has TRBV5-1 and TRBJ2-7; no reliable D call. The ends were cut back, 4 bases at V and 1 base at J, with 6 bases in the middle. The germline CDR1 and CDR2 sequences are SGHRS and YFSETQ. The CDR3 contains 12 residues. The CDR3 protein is CASSGDSYEQYF. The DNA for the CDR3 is TGCGCCAGCAGCGGGGATTCCTACGAGCAGTACTTC.

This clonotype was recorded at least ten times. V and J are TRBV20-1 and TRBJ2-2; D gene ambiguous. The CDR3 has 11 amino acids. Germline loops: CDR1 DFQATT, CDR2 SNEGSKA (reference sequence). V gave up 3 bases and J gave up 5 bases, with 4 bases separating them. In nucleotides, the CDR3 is TGCAGTGCTAGCTCGACCGGGGAGCTGTTTTTT. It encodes CSASSTGELFF.

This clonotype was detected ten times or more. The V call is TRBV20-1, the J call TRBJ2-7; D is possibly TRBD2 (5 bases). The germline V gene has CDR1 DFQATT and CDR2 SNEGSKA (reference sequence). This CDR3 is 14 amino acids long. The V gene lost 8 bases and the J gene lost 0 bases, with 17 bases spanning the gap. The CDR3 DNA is TGCAGTATGGAAACGACGGGGTTCTCCTACGAGCAGTACTTC. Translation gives CSMETTGFSYEQYF.